This TCR beta chain was sequenced during a study of blood T cell repertoires in COVID-19. Turning to the study itself: The samples span acute and convalescent COVID-19 from the United States, Italy and Spain.

The data were produced by immunoSEQ multiplex PCR, yet TCRdb's version contains in-frame clones alone and is incomplete. The repertoire holds some 270,000 clones, approximately 85% seen once, with 9.1% in the top ten. Participants came from roughly 24 US areas, aged roughly 18 to 95 years. Participants' own reports of clinical history determined their cohort assignment. CDR1 is SGDLS, CDR2 YYNGEE, per germline. Trimming took off 3 bases at V and 4 bases at J, with 17 bases between the two ends. The CDR3 has 16 amino acids. The rearrangement joins TRBV9 to TRBJ1-3; tentatively, D is TRBD1 (5 bases). The origin of this receptor is a woman in her forties or fifties with acute COVID-19. The specimen was PBMCs or T cells enriched from blood (not recorded which). In DNA form, the CDR3 reads TGTGCCAGCAGCGCCGACAGACCCCTCTCCGGAAACACCATATATTTT. This encodes CASSADRPLSGNTIYF.